The clone carrying this T cell receptor (beta chain) was seen more than once but under ten times. The data are from a study of identical twins. A universal primer site was created by template switching, with the cDNA bearing unique molecular identifiers. TCRdb reprocessed the 5' RACE reads with MiXCR, giving one entry per CDR3 protein. Here the sample spans roughly 700,000 distinct CDR3 sequences, more than 6.5% being singletons. Healthy Caucasian individuals made up all the donors. This CDR3 spans 16 amino acids. Trimming took off 6 bases at V and 3 bases at J, with 20 bases between the two ends. The germline V gene encodes CDR1 MNHEY and CDR2 SMNVEV (reference sequence). The sample was also linked to a second study, of yellow fever vaccine responses in identical twins.

The receptor was isolated from a woman under 30 in good health. The chain is built from TRBV27 and TRBJ2-5, with D perhaps matching TRBD2 (6 bases). Sequencing was done on a sample of PBMCs. In DNA, the CDR3 is TGTGCCAGCAGGATCCCTTCCGGGACTGCGAAAGAGACCCAGTACTTC. This sequence encodes CASRIPSGTAKETQYF.